Many counts were recorded for the clone carrying this T cell receptor (beta chain). Antigen specificity is unknown. These data originate in a study of early T cells in non-severe SARS-CoV-2 infection. Study in general: Bulk RNA isolated from unsorted whole blood underwent sequencing; chains were not paired.

Notes on the study in general: Matching against VDJdb likely underestimated virus-specific expansions, favoring anti-spike CD8.

Separate cDNA molecules each had unique molecular identifiers attached to them. Each CDR3 protein gets one entry after TCRdb re-called the 5' RACE reads with MiXCR. Found here are some 25,000 distinct CDR3 sequences, about 4.5% of them singletons; the top ten hold 15% to 17%. The J segment lost 5 bases and the V segment lost 3 bases, leaving 2 bases of the junction unmatched. The CDR3 contains 13 residues. CDR1 is DFQATT and CDR2 is SNEGSKA in the germline V gene (reference sequence). This chain joins TRBV20-1 and TRBJ1-3, with TRBD1 matching 9 bases. The receptor's source is an adult who was a healthcare worker with PCR-confirmed SARS-CoV-2 infection or an uninfected control (not recorded which). What was sequenced was whole blood. CDR3 nucleotides: TGCAGTGCTAGGGGACAGGGCAGAAACACCATATATTTT. It codes for CSARGQGRNTIYF.